This entry lists 21 T cell receptor beta chains sequenced from one sample in a study of blood T cell repertoires in COVID-19. Sequencing used immunoSEQ multiplex PCR; TCRdb keeps in-frame clones, though not all of them. The table records some 250,000 clones, around 88% of them present only once. The sample comprised peripheral blood. Every receptor here comes from a woman aged 25 to 39 who had recovered from COVID-19.

The rearrangement joins TRBV6-5 to TRBJ2-5, with D perhaps TRBD1 (7 bases). V was pared by 5 bases and J by 4 bases, with 14 bases between. CDR3 size: 14 residues. Germline V CDR1 and CDR2: MNHEY, SVGAGI. CDR3 sequence: CASSPGGRPETQYF. The CDR3 coding sequence is TGTGCCAGCAGTCCAGGGGGGCGCCCAGAGACCCAGTACTTC.

The rearrangement uses TRBV9 and TRBJ1-2, with 7 bases lining up with TRBD1. The CDR3 has 14 amino acids. After removal of 3 bases from V and 2 bases from J, the junction contained 4 bases not matched to a gene. Germline V gene sequence: CDR1 SGDLS, CDR2 YYNGEE. The CDR3 DNA follows: TGTGCCAGCAGCGGTGGACAGGAAAACTATGGCTACACCTTC. Protein: CASSGGQENYGYTF.

CDR3 bases: TGCGCCAGCAGCCAAGAGGTCCTAGCGGGGGCCCTTACATCCTACGAGCAGTACTTC. The encoded protein is CASSQEVLAGALTSYEQYF. The gene calls are TRBV4-1 and TRBJ2-7; 10 bases are shared with TRBD2. Germline V CDR1 and CDR2: MGHRA, YSYEKL. V trimming: 0 bases; J trimming: 1 base; junction bases outside the gene matches: 12. The CDR3 loop spans 19 amino acids.

The chain recombines TRBV3-1 (or the pseudogene TRBV3-2) with TRBJ1-1, with a weak D call TRBD1 (6 bases). The CDR3 runs 15 residues. V lost 6 bases and J 5 bases, leaving 19 bases between the germline ends. In germline, CDR1 is LGHDT, CDR2 YNNKEL (reference sequence). As DNA, the CDR3 is TGTGCCAGCAGTCACTATCCAGGGGAGTGGACTGAAGCTTTCTTT. Amino acid sequence: CASSHYPGEWTEAFF.

V usage is TRBV27 and J usage is TRBJ1-2, with TRBD1 identical over 7 bases. J was trimmed by 2 bases and V by 6 bases; bases with no gene match: 9. The CDR3 covers 15 residues. Germline CDR1 and CDR2: MNHEY and SMNVEV (reference sequence). The CDR3 DNA reads TGTGCCAGCAGGGTCTCAGGGGGGCTAAACTATGGCTACACCTTC. Residues: CASRVSGGLNYGYTF.

This chain links TRBV4-1 with TRBJ1-1; the D is unclear. Germline CDR1 is MGHRA and CDR2 is YSYEKL. CDR3 length: 12 amino acids. The V end was cut by 3 bases, the J end by 5 bases, with 7 bases between. Here the CDR3 reads CASSQGVTEAFF. DNA for the CDR3: TGCGCCAGCAGCCAGGGAGTAACTGAAGCTTTCTTT.

V and J are TRBV21-1 and TRBJ1-6. TRBV21-1 is an annotated pseudogene. The CDR3 length is 16 residues. The chain's CDR3 is CASSKRRKSYNSPLHF. DNA of the CDR3: TGTGCCAGCAGCAAAAGGAGGAAATCCTATAATTCACCCCTCCACTTT.

V gene TRBV12-5 combines with J gene TRBJ1-1; D unresolved. The germline gives CDR1 LGHNT, CDR2 FRNRAP. This CDR3 has 12 residues. Trimming took 7 bases from V and 7 from J, leaving 13 bases between them. For the CDR3, the DNA is TGTGCTAGTGAGATACGGGTGGGTGAAGCTTTCTTT. Residues: CASEIRVGEAFF.

This clone was seen a handful of times. The rearrangement joins TRBV7-2 to TRBJ2-1, with D perhaps matching TRBD2 (5 bases). Trimming shortened V by 3 bases and J by 3 bases, and 9 bases separated the two germline ends. The CDR3 is 14 residues long. Per the germline V gene, CDR1 is SGHTA and CDR2 is FQGNSA. The CDR3 reads CASSFGLNYNEQFF. As DNA, the CDR3 is TGTGCCAGCAGCTTTGGACTTAACTACAATGAGCAGTTCTTC.

The rearrangement joins TRBV14 to TRBJ2-2, with a possible D match to TRBD2 (6 bases). Germline lookup yields CDR1 SGHDN and CDR2 FVKESK. The V end was cut by 1 base, the J end by 4 bases, with 10 bases between. The CDR3 has 15 amino acids. The CDR3 DNA sequence: TGTGCCAGCAGCCAAGTGGAGGGGCTCACCGGGGAGCTGTTTTTT. This gives the protein CASSQVEGLTGELFF.

The chain employs TRBV4-2 and TRBJ1-2, with 7 positions matching TRBD1. J lost 8 bases, V lost 0 bases, and 9 bases had no gene match. CDR1 is LGHNA, CDR2 YNFKEQ, per germline. CDR3 length: 15 amino acids. CDR3 region: CASSQDVISGGGYTF. CDR3 coding DNA: TGTGCCAGCAGCCAAGATGTTATTTCAGGGGGAGGCTACACCTTC.

This chain uses TRBV11-2 with TRBJ2-7; TRBD2 matches 8 bases. Unmatched junction bases numbered 12, after V lost 4 bases and J lost 7 bases. This CDR3 is 15 amino acids long. Germline V gene lookup returns CDR1 SGHAT and CDR2 FQNNGV. The CDR3 DNA reads TGTGCCAGCAGCTCCACCCTCGGGGGGGCCATTGAGCAGTACTTC. Protein product: CASSSTLGGAIEQYF. Drawing the rest from reference TRBV11-2 and TRBJ2-7, the complete variable domain is EAGVAQSPRYKIIEKRQSVAFWCNPISGHATLYWYQQILGQGPKLLIQFQNNGVVDDSQLPKDRFSAERLKGVDSTLKIQPAKLEDSAVYLCASSSTLGGAIEQYFGPGTRLTVT.

The J gene is TRBJ1-2, the V gene TRBV6-2 or TRBV6-3; D unresolved. This CDR3 has 13 residues. The germline CDR1 and CDR2 sequences are MNHEY and SVGEGT. V shed 2 bases and J shed 7 bases, with 11 bases lying between them. CDR3 sequence reads: CASSYSVVVGYTF. DNA for the CDR3: TGTGCCAGCAGTTACAGCGTTGTTGTTGGCTACACCTTC.

The J gene is TRBJ2-6, the V gene TRBV6-2 or TRBV6-3, with a possible D match to TRBD2 (6 bases). Germline CDR1 and CDR2: MNHEY and SVGEGT. Trimming removed 6 bases from V and 3 bases from J, with 9 bases in between. CDR3 size: 14 residues. CDR3 sequence: CASSPGGGANVLTF. The CDR3 bases are TGTGCCAGCAGCCCCGGGGGTGGGGCCAACGTCCTGACTTTC.

V and J are TRBV19 and TRBJ2-1; 9 bases are shared with TRBD2. Germline-derived CDR1 and CDR2 are LNHDA and SQIVND (reference sequence). The CDR3 is 14 residues long. Losses at the gene ends were 3 bases for V and 7 bases for J; bases not matched to a gene: 4. The CDR3 DNA reads as TGTGCCAGTAGTATGGGCGGGGGGGTGAATGAGCAGTTCTTC. This codes for CASSMGGGVNEQFF.

This chain connects TRBV9 to TRBJ2-5; a weak D match, TRBD2 (6 bases). V was trimmed by 0 bases and J by 5 bases, leaving 14 bases between them. Per the germline V gene, CDR1 is SGDLS and CDR2 is YYNGEE. This CDR3 region has 15 residues. CDR3 sequence (DNA): TGTGCCAGCAGCGTAGGGGCAGTCCGGGAGGAGACCCAGTACTTC. Residues: CASSVGAVREETQYF.

The rearrangement links TRBV30 to TRBJ1-4; a possible D gene is TRBD1 (6 bases). The CDR3 runs 15 residues. Trimming stripped 8 bases from V and 5 bases from J, with 21 bases between. Germline CDR1 and CDR2: GTSNPN and SVGIG (reference sequence). The CDR3 loop reads CAGSRDTQVNEKLFF. CDR3 DNA sequence: TGTGCCGGCAGCCGGGACACCCAAGTAAATGAAAAACTGTTTTTT. The full variable domain, its missing parts supplied by reference TRBV30 and TRBJ1-4, is SQTIHQWPATLVQPVGSPLSLECTVEGTSNPNLYWYRQAAGRGLQLLFYSVGIGQISSEVPQNLSASRPQDRQFILSSKKLLLSDSGFYLCAGSRDTQVNEKLFFGSGTQLSVL.

V and J are TRBV30 and TRBJ1-1; perhaps TRBD1 as D (5 bases). The CDR3 has 15 residues. Trimming left V 2 bases short and J 1 base short, with 14 bases between. Germline V gene lookup returns CDR1 GTSNPN and CDR2 SVGIG (reference sequence). This CDR3 is CAWSTGGISNTEAFF. The CDR3 bases are TGTGCCTGGAGTACGGGGGGGATTTCGAACACTGAAGCTTTCTTT.

This chain connects TRBV28 to TRBJ2-7, with 10 bases aligning to TRBD1. There are 15 residues in the CDR3. Germline lookup yields CDR1 MDHEN and CDR2 SYDVKM. The V and J ends lost 2 bases and 2 bases, in that order; junction bases with no gene match: 3. The CDR3 loop is CASSLTGTGAYEQYF. CDR3 in DNA: TGTGCCAGCAGTTTAACCGGGACAGGGGCCTACGAGCAGTACTTC.

This clone came up a few times. The rearrangement joins TRBV27 to TRBJ1-5, with TRBD1 identical over 8 bases. The V segment lost 6 bases and the J segment 0 bases; nucleotides outside the gene matches: 7. The CDR3 extends over 16 amino acids. The V gene's germline CDR1 is MNHEY and CDR2 SMNVEV (reference sequence). The CDR3 reads CASRGQGLYSNQPQHF. The CDR3 DNA sequence: TGTGCCAGCAGAGGACAGGGCCTTTATAGCAATCAGCCCCAGCATTTT.

The chain uses TRBV19 and TRBJ2-5; D might be TRBD1 (5 bases). Germline V gene sequence: CDR1 LNHDA, CDR2 SQIVND (reference sequence). V lost 3 bases and J 5 bases, leaving 19 bases between the germline ends. This CDR3 has 16 residues. In nucleotides, the CDR3 is TGTGCCAGTAGTATGGTTACTGGGGCACCCGGCGAGACCCAGTACTTC. Translation gives CASSMVTGAPGETQYF.